This T cell receptor (beta chain) came from a study of T-cell reconstitution after alpha-beta-depleted transplantation in children. The CDR3 is 15 amino acids. V shed 4 bases and J shed 1 base, with 13 bases lying between them. Germline V gives CDR1 SGHAT, CDR2 FQNNGV. This clonotype has just a few counts. The TCRbeta library was prepared with unique molecular identifiers. In TCRdb, the PCR reads were re-called with MiXCR into one record per CDR3 protein. Of fewer than 550,000 distinct CDR3 sequences listed, approximately 11% are singletons. This sample comprised PBMCs from the stem cell graft donor, obtained from the stem cell graft. This TCR derives from a human donor who donated a stem cell graft to a child with acute myeloid leukemia. The chain is built from TRBV11-2 and TRBJ2-5; D gene uncertain. CDR3 protein: CASSYRGRFQETQYF. The CDR3 DNA reads TGTGCCAGCAGCTATAGAGGCAGGTTCCAAGAGACCCAGTACTTC.